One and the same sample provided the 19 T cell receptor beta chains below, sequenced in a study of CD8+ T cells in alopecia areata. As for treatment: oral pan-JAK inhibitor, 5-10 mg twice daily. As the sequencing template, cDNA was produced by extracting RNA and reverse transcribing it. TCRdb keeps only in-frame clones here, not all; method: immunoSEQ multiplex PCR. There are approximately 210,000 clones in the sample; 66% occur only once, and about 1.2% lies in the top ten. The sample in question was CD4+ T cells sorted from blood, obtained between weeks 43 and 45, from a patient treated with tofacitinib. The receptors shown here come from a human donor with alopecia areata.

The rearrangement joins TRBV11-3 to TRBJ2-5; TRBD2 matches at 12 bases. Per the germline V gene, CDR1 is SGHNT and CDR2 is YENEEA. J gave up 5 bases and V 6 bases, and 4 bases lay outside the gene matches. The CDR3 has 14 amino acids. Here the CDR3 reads CASRRTSGEETQYF. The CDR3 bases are TGTGCCAGCAGGAGGACTAGCGGGGAGGAGACCCAGTACTTC.

This CDR3 reads CAYRGFGFTEAFF. The CDR3 coding sequence is TGTGCTTATAGAGGGTTCGGATTCACTGAAGCTTTCTTT. The V and J genes are TRBV30 and TRBJ1-1; D is uncertain. There are 13 residues in the CDR3. Per germline, CDR1 GTSNPN and CDR2 SVGIG (reference sequence).

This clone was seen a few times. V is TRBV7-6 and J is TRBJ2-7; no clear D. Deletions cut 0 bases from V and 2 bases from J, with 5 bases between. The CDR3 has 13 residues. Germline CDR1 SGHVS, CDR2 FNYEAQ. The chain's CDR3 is CASSLAGPYEQYF. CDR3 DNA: TGTGCCAGCAGCTTAGCTGGCCCCTACGAGCAGTACTTC.

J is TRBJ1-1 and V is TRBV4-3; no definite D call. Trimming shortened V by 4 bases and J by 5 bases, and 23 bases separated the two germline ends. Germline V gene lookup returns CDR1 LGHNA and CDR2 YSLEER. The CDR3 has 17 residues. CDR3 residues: CASSPKGGPGGGTEAFF. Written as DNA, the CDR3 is TGCGCCAGCAGCCCCAAAGGAGGACCGGGCGGAGGGACTGAAGCTTTCTTT.

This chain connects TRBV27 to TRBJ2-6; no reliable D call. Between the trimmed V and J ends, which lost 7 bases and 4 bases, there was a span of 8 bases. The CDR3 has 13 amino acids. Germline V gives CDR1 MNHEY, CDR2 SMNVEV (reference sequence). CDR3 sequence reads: CASTSAGANVLTF. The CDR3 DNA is TGTGCCAGCACCAGTGCCGGGGCCAACGTCCTGACTTTC.

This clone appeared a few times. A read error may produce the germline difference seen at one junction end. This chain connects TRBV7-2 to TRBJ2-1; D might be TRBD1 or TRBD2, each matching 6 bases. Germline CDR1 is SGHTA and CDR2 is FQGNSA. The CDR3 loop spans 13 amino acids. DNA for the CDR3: TGTGCCAGCAGTCAGATAGACCCACGTCGGGGGCTCTTC. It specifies CASSQIDPRRGLF.

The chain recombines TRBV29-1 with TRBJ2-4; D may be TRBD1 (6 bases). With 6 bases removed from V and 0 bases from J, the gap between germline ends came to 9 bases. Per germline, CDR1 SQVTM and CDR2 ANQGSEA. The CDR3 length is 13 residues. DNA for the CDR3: TGCAGCGTACAGGGATTAGCCAAAAACATTCAGTACTTC. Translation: CSVQGLAKNIQYF.

Here the CDR3 DNA reads TGTGCCAGCAGCCTCTCACAAGGAGGGAACATTCAGTACTTC. Its protein product is CASSLSQGGNIQYF. The chain is built from TRBV9 and TRBJ2-4, with D tentatively TRBD2 (6 bases). Germline V gives CDR1 SGDLS, CDR2 YYNGEE. The CDR3 contains 14 residues. Trimming left V 4 bases short and J 7 bases short, with 15 bases between.

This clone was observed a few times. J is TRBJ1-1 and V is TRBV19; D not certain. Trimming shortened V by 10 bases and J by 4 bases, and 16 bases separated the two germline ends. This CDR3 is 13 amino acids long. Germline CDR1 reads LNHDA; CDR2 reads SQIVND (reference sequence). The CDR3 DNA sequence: TGTGCCACCTCGTTCCGGCCGGTCACTGAAGCTTTCTTT. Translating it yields CATSFRPVTEAFF.

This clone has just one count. The DNA of the CDR3 is TGTGCCTGGAGTGGACAGGGCGGGAGCATTCAGTACTTC. Protein sequence: CAWSGQGGSIQYF. The J gene is TRBJ2-4, the V gene TRBV30; D could derive from TRBD1 or TRBD2 (7 bases each). The germline V gene has CDR1 GTSNPN and CDR2 SVGIG (reference sequence). This CDR3 is 13 amino acids long. The V gene lost 1 base and the J gene lost 9 bases, with 13 bases spanning the gap.

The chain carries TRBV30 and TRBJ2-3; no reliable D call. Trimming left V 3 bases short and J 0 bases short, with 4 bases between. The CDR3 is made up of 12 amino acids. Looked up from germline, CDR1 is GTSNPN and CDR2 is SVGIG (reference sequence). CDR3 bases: TGTGCCTGGAGCCTCAGCACAGATACGCAGTATTTT. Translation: CAWSLSTDTQYF.

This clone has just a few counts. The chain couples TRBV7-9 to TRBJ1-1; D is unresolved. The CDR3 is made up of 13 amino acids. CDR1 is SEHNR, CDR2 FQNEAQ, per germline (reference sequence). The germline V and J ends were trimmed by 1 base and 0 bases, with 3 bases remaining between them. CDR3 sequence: CASSLVVNTEAFF. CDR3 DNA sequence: TGTGCCAGCAGCTTAGTGGTGAACACTGAAGCTTTCTTT.

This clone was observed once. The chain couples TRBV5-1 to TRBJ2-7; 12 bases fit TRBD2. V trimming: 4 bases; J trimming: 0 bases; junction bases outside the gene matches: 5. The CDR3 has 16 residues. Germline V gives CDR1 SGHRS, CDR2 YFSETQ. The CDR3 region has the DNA TGCGCCAGCAGCGCCGGACTAGCGGGGCCCTCCTACGAGCAGTACTTC. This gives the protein CASSAGLAGPSYEQYF.

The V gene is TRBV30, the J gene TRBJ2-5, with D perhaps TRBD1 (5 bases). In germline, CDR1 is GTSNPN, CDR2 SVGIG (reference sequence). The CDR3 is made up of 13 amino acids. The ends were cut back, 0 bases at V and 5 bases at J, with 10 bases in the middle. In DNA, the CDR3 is TGTGCCTGGAGTGTACAGGATGTTGAGACCCAGTACTTC. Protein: CAWSVQDVETQYF.

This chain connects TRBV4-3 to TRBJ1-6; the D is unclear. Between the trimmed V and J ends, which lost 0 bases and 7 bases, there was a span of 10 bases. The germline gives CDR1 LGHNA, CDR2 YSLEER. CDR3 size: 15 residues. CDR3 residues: CASSQEGGLNSPLHF. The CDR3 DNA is TGCGCCAGCAGCCAAGAAGGCGGGCTGAATTCACCCCTCCACTTT.

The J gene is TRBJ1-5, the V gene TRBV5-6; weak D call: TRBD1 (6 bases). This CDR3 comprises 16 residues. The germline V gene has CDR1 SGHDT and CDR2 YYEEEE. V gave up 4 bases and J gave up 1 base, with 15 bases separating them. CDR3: CASSPFGGQSNQPQHF. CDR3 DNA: TGTGCCAGCAGCCCATTCGGGGGCCAGAGCAATCAGCCCCAGCATTTT.

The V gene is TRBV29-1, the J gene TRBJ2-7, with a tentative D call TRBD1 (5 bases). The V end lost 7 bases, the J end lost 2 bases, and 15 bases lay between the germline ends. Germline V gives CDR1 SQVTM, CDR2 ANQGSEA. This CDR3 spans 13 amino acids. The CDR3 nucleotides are TGCAGCGCTAAGGGGTTGACCCCCTACGAGCAGTACTTC. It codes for CSAKGLTPYEQYF.

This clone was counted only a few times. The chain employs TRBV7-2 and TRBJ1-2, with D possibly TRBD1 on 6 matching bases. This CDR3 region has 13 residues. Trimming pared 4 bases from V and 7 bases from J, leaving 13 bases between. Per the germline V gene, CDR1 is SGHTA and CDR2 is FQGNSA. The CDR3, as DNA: TGTGCCAGCAGCTCCGGGACAAACGGTGGCTACACCTTC. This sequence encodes CASSSGTNGGYTF. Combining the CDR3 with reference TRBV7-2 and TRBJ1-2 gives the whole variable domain GAGVSQSPSNKVTEKGKDVELRCDPISGHTALYWYRQSLGQGLEFLIYFQGNSAPDKSGLPSDRFSAERTGGSVSTLTIQRTQQEDSAVYLCASSSGTNGGYTFGSGTRLTVV.

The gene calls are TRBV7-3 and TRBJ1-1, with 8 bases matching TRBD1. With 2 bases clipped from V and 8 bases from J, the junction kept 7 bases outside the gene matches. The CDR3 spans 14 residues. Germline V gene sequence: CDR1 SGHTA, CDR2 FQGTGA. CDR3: CASSLDTGGGEAFF. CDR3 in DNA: TGTGCCAGCAGCTTAGATACAGGGGGTGGGGAAGCTTTCTTT. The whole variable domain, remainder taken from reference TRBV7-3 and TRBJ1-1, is GAGVSQTPSNKVTEKGKYVELRCDPISGHTALYWYRQSLGQGPEFLIYFQGTGAADDSGLPNDRFFAVRPEGSVSTLKIQRTERGDSAVYLCASSLDTGGGEAFFGQGTRLTVV.